This TCR beta chain was retrieved from a study of T cells in localized non-small cell lung cancer. To note about this clone: Its antigen remains unknown.

Study-level findings and limits: In adjacent lung, a median roughly 60 of the top 100 tumor clones were found. Greater T cell density in blood accompanied longer overall survival.

The assay was immunoSEQ multiplex PCR, and TCRdb's table has in-frame clones only and misses some. The sample carries tens of thousands of clones, 92% recorded once. The material was peripheral blood, obtained before any cancer treatment. This receptor was taken from an older female donor with stage I lung adenocarcinoma.

Written as DNA, the CDR3 is TGTGCCAGCAGTCGACAGGGAGGCCACGAGCAGTACTTC. This encodes CASSRQGGHEQYF. This chain joins TRBV28 and TRBJ2-7; D may be TRBD1 (7 bases). Trimming shortened V by 5 bases and J by 5 bases, and 13 bases separated the two germline ends. The germline V gene encodes CDR1 MDHEN and CDR2 SYDVKM. The CDR3 is made up of 13 amino acids. Full variable domain (missing parts from reference TRBV28 and TRBJ2-7): DVKVTQSSRYLVKRTGEKVFLECVQDMDHENMFWYRQDPGLGLRLIYFSYDVKMKEKGDIPEGYSVSREKKERFSLILESASTNQTSMYLCASSRQGGHEQYFGPGTRLTVT.